A selection of T cell receptor beta chains follows, all from one sample in a study of cytomegalovirus exposure and HLA in healthy donors. This table comes from immunoSEQ multiplex PCR, and its TCRdb copy is limited to in-frame clones, with some not included. The sample carries approximately 180,000 clones, about 78% recorded once. Source material: PBMCs. The receptors were gathered from a woman aged 45-60 years in good health and CMV-seropositive. The CDR3 runs from the conserved cysteine through the conserved F or W. A D gene is named only where the DNA matches it firmly. The size of a clone is reported for some rows only, either as once, few or many, or as a class for expanded clones.

V gene: TRBV27
clone size: -
D gene: -
J gene: TRBJ2-3
CDR3 DNA: TGTGCCAGCAGTTCTTTCGGCGGGAACACAGATACGCAGTATTTT
CDR3 protein: CASSSFGGNTDTQYF

V gene: TRBV7-9
clone size: -
D gene: -
J gene: TRBJ1-6
CDR3 DNA: TGTGCCAGCCATATCGAGAATTCACCCCTCCACTTT
CDR3 protein: CASHIENSPLHF

V gene: TRBV6-1
clone size: -
D gene: -
J gene: TRBJ1-6
CDR3 DNA: TGTGCCAGCAGGGGACTCCCCGGTAATTCACCCCTCCACTTT
CDR3 protein: CASRGLPGNSPLHF

V gene: TRBV19
clone size: -
D gene: TRBD2
J gene: TRBJ2-1
CDR3 DNA: TGTGCCAGTAGTGCCGCCCCTAAAGCGGGGGCCAATGAGCAGTTCTTC
CDR3 protein: CASSAAPKAGANEQFF

V gene: TRBV5-4
clone size: -
D gene: TRBD1
J gene: TRBJ1-4
CDR3 DNA: TGTGCCAGCAGCCGTACAGGGGGCCCTAATGAAAAACTGTTTTTT
CDR3 protein: CASSRTGGPNEKLFF

V gene: TRBV6-5
clone size: few
D gene: -
J gene: TRBJ2-3
CDR3 DNA: TGTGCCAGCAGTTACTCCAGAAGCACAGATACGCAGTATTTT
CDR3 protein: CASSYSRSTDTQYF

V gene: TRBV5-4
clone size: -
D gene: -
J gene: TRBJ2-3
CDR3 DNA: TGTGCCAGCAGCACCCCCCTAGCCCGCACAGATACGCAGTATTTT
CDR3 protein: CASSTPLARTDTQYF

V gene: TRBV19
clone size: few
D gene: TRBD1
J gene: TRBJ2-7
CDR3 DNA: TGTGCCAGTAGTAAAAGACAGGGTGTCTACGAGCAGTACTTC
CDR3 protein: CASSKRQGVYEQYF

V gene: TRBV4-1
clone size: -
D gene: TRBD2
J gene: TRBJ2-1
CDR3 DNA: TGCGCCAGCAGCCAAGAAAACTACTGGCGGGGGGGCTACAATGAGCAGTTCTTC
CDR3 protein: CASSQENYWRGGYNEQFF

V gene: TRBV2
clone size: -
D gene: TRBD2
J gene: TRBJ2-2
CDR3 DNA: TGTGCCGGAGCGGGGGGGCTTTACACCGGGGAGCTGTTTTTT
CDR3 protein: CAGAGGLYTGELFF

V gene: TRBV5-1
clone size: few
D gene: -
J gene: TRBJ2-1
CDR3 DNA: TGCGCCAGCAGCCGCGACAGCTCCTACAATGAGCAGTTCTTC
CDR3 protein: CASSRDSSYNEQFF

V gene: TRBV25-1
clone size: -
D gene: TRBD1
J gene: TRBJ1-2
CDR3 DNA: TGTGCCAGCAGTCCCGGGGGGACAGGGGGTCTCTATGGCTACACCTTC
CDR3 protein: CASSPGGTGGLYGYTF

V gene: TRBV7-3
clone size: -
D gene: -
J gene: TRBJ1-6
CDR3 DNA: TGTGCCAGCAGCTTAAAACGGGATTCACCCCTCCACTTT
CDR3 protein: CASSLKRDSPLHF

V gene: TRBV27
clone size: few
D gene: TRBD2
J gene: TRBJ2-3
CDR3 DNA: TGTGCCAGCAGTTTATCCGGCGGGCGGGGGGGCATAGATACGCAGTATTTT
CDR3 protein: CASSLSGGRGGIDTQYF

V gene: TRBV27
clone size: -
D gene: -
J gene: TRBJ1-4
CDR3 DNA: TGTGCCAGCAGTTTTTCCGGGGTCAATGAAAAACTGTTTTTT
CDR3 protein: CASSFSGVNEKLFF

V gene: TRBV19
clone size: -
D gene: -
J gene: TRBJ1-5
CDR3 DNA: TGTGCCAGTACTAAAGGGGCATGGAATCAGCCCCAGCATTTT
CDR3 protein: CASTKGAWNQPQHF

V gene: TRBV4-2
clone size: -
D gene: TRBD2
J gene: TRBJ2-2
CDR3 DNA: TGTGCCAGCAGCCAGGCGGGGGGGCGGAACACCGGGGAGCTGTTTTTT
CDR3 protein: CASSQAGGRNTGELFF

V gene: TRBV7-2
clone size: -
D gene: -
J gene: TRBJ2-6
CDR3 DNA: TGTGCCAGCAGCTTACAGGATACTGGGGCCAACGTCCTGACTTTC
CDR3 protein: CASSLQDTGANVLTF

V gene: TRBV5-6
clone size: -
D gene: TRBD1
J gene: TRBJ2-7
CDR3 DNA: TGTGCCAGCAGCTTGAGAGGGCCCAGACAGGGAAGTACCTACGAGCAGTACTTC
CDR3 protein: CASSLRGPRQGSTYEQYF

V gene: TRBV4-1
clone size: -
D gene: -
J gene: TRBJ1-3
CDR3 DNA: TGCGCCAGCAGCGACGACAGAGTTGGAAACACCATATATTTT
CDR3 protein: CASSDDRVGNTIYF

V gene: TRBV27
clone size: -
D gene: TRBD1
J gene: TRBJ2-1
CDR3 DNA: TGTGCCAGCAGTCCCGGGACAGCGAGCTCCTACAATGAGCAGTTCTTC
CDR3 protein: CASSPGTASSYNEQFF

V gene: TRBV4-1
clone size: few
D gene: TRBD1
J gene: TRBJ1-6
CDR3 DNA: TGCGCCAGCAGCCAAGGACAGGGAGGATATAATTCACCCCTCCACTTT
CDR3 protein: CASSQGQGGYNSPLHF

V gene: TRBV4-2
clone size: -
D gene: -
J gene: TRBJ2-2
CDR3 DNA: TGTGCCAGCAGCCAAGAAGTCAAGGGGCTAGGGGCCGGGGAGCTGTTTTTT
CDR3 protein: CASSQEVKGLGAGELFF

V gene: TRBV4-2
clone size: -
D gene: -
J gene: TRBJ2-7
CDR3 DNA: TGTGCCAGCAGCCCAACGGGTTACGAGCAGTACTTC
CDR3 protein: CASSPTGYEQYF

V gene: TRBV4-1
clone size: -
D gene: -
J gene: TRBJ1-5
CDR3 DNA: TGCGCCAGCAGCCAAGTGGAGGGGCAGGGCAATCAGCCCCAGCATTTT
CDR3 protein: CASSQVEGQGNQPQHF

V gene: TRBV10-2
clone size: -
D gene: -
J gene: TRBJ1-2
CDR3 DNA: TGCGCCAGCCTTGACACGGATAACTATGGCTACACCTTC
CDR3 protein: CASLDTDNYGYTF

V gene: TRBV19
clone size: -
D gene: -
J gene: TRBJ1-2
CDR3 DNA: TGTGCCAGTAACCAGGGTTGGAGTACTGTCTATGGCTACACCTTC
CDR3 protein: CASNQGWSTVYGYTF

V gene: TRBV27
clone size: -
D gene: -
J gene: TRBJ1-1
CDR3 DNA: TGTGCCAGCAGTTTATACCAGGGTGGCACTGAAGCTTTCTTT
CDR3 protein: CASSLYQGGTEAFF

V gene: TRBV5-1
clone size: -
D gene: TRBD2
J gene: TRBJ2-7
CDR3 DNA: TGCGCCAGCAGCTTGGCCAATGCGGCTAGCGGGGGGAGATACGAGCAGTACTTC
CDR3 protein: CASSLANAASGGRYEQYF

V gene: TRBV18
clone size: -
D gene: -
J gene: TRBJ1-2
CDR3 DNA: TGTGCCAGCTCATTCAGGGAAGAGGAGGGCTACACCTTC
CDR3 protein: CASSFREEEGYTF

V gene: TRBV5-1
clone size: -
D gene: TRBD1
J gene: TRBJ2-7
CDR3 DNA: TGCGCCAGCAGCTTGGCGACAGGGCCCTTGGGGGAGCAGTACTTC
CDR3 protein: CASSLATGPLGEQYF

V gene: TRBV9
clone size: -
D gene: TRBD1
J gene: TRBJ2-3
CDR3 DNA: TGTGCCAGCAGCCCGGACAGGGCCACAGATACGCAGTATTTT
CDR3 protein: CASSPDRATDTQYF

V gene: TRBV30
clone size: -
D gene: -
J gene: TRBJ2-3
CDR3 DNA: TGTGCCTGGAGTCTAGGGGGGGCGAGCACAGATACGCAGTATTTT
CDR3 protein: CAWSLGGASTDTQYF

V gene: TRBV6-1
clone size: -
D gene: TRBD2
J gene: TRBJ2-3
CDR3 DNA: TGTGCCAGCAGTGCAGCGGGGGGAACAGATACGCAGTATTTT
CDR3 protein: CASSAAGGTDTQYF

V gene: TRBV2
clone size: -
D gene: TRBD1
J gene: TRBJ2-2
CDR3 DNA: TGTGCCAGCAGTGAAACGAGACAGGGAAGGACCGGGGAGCTGTTTTTT
CDR3 protein: CASSETRQGRTGELFF

V gene: TRBV7-9
clone size: -
D gene: -
J gene: TRBJ1-1
CDR3 DNA: TGTGCCAGCAGCTTAGTCCCAGGGAACACTGAAGCTTTCTTT
CDR3 protein: CASSLVPGNTEAFF

V gene: TRBV5-6
clone size: -
D gene: TRBD1
J gene: TRBJ2-7
CDR3 DNA: TGTGCCAGCAACCCAGGGGGCTCGGTGGCCTACGAGCAGTACTTC
CDR3 protein: CASNPGGSVAYEQYF

V gene: TRBV18
clone size: -
D gene: TRBD1
J gene: TRBJ1-2
CDR3 DNA: TGTGCCAGCTCACCAATAACAGGGGGGGAGATTGGCTACACCTTC
CDR3 protein: CASSPITGGEIGYTF

V gene: TRBV18
clone size: -
D gene: -
J gene: TRBJ1-6
CDR3 DNA: TGTGCCAGCTCACCTGAACCTCCGCGTACACCCCTCCACTTT
CDR3 protein: CASSPEPPRTPLHF

V gene: TRBV5-1
clone size: few
D gene: TRBD1
J gene: TRBJ1-2
CDR3 DNA: TGCGCCAGCAGCTCACCGGGACAGGGCTGTGGCTACACCTTC
CDR3 protein: CASSSPGQGCGYTF

V gene: TRBV9
clone size: once
D gene: -
J gene: TRBJ1-3
CDR3 DNA: TGTGCCAGCAGCGTAGGAGATTCTGGAAACACCATATATTTT
CDR3 protein: CASSVGDSGNTIYF

V gene: TRBV6-1
clone size: -
D gene: -
J gene: TRBJ2-7
CDR3 DNA: TGTGCCAGCCAGGGTTCAGTTCCCGAGCAGTACTTC
CDR3 protein: CASQGSVPEQYF

V gene: TRBV27
clone size: -
D gene: TRBD1
J gene: TRBJ1-2
CDR3 DNA: TGTGCCAGCAGTGCGGACAGGGGCTATGGCTACACCTTC
CDR3 protein: CASSADRGYGYTF

V gene: TRBV11-2
clone size: -
D gene: -
J gene: TRBJ1-3
CDR3 DNA: TGTGCCAGCAGCCTTAGCCTGGGGGGGGTTTCTGGAAACACCATATATTTT
CDR3 protein: CASSLSLGGVSGNTIYF

V gene: TRBV9
clone size: -
D gene: TRBD2
J gene: TRBJ2-1
CDR3 DNA: TGTGCCAGCAGAGTAAAACTAGCGGATAATGAGGGAGAGCAGTTCTTC
CDR3 protein: CASRVKLADNEGEQFF

V gene: TRBV5-1
clone size: -
D gene: TRBD2
J gene: TRBJ2-3
CDR3 DNA: TGCGCCAGCAGCTTGGGGAGCGGGGTTACAGATACGCAGTATTTT
CDR3 protein: CASSLGSGVTDTQYF

V gene: TRBV7-9
clone size: -
D gene: TRBD1
J gene: TRBJ2-7
CDR3 DNA: TGTGCCAGCAGCTTAATAGGGACAGAAACCTACGAGCAGTACTTC
CDR3 protein: CASSLIGTETYEQYF

V gene: TRBV4-1
clone size: few
D gene: -
J gene: TRBJ1-5
CDR3 DNA: TGCGCCAGCAGCCAAGATCCAAGGGGATTCGGATCTCAGCCCCAGCATTTT
CDR3 protein: CASSQDPRGFGSQPQHF

V gene: TRBV2
clone size: once
D gene: -
J gene: TRBJ2-7
CDR3 DNA: TGTGCCAGCAGTGAAATATCGGGACACCCTCGGCAGTACTTC
CDR3 protein: CASSEISGHPRQYF

V gene: TRBV15
clone size: few
D gene: -
J gene: TRBJ1-3
CDR3 DNA: TGTGCCACCAGCAGAGATCAGGTTATCTCTGGAAACACCATATATTTT
CDR3 protein: CATSRDQVISGNTIYF

V gene: TRBV10-3
clone size: -
D gene: -
J gene: TRBJ1-6
CDR3 DNA: TGTGCCATCAGTGAGTCGAACCGGAATTCACCCCTCCACTTT
CDR3 protein: CAISESNRNSPLHF

V gene: TRBV5-4
clone size: -
D gene: TRBD1
J gene: TRBJ1-2
CDR3 DNA: TGTGCCAGCAGCTTGGGGACAGGGTTCGGCTACACCTTC
CDR3 protein: CASSLGTGFGYTF